This T cell receptor (beta chain) was identified during a study of T cells in Graves' hyperthyroidism and ophthalmopathy. Per germline, CDR1 MGHRA and CDR2 YSYEKL. This CDR3 is built from 17 residues. V lost 0 bases and J 0 bases, leaving 9 bases between the germline ends. RNA transcripts provided the source from which TCR beta CDR3 regions were amplified. The HTBI primer set drove a first-round RT-PCR of the TCR CDR3. TCRdb independently ran MiXCR on the multiplex PCR reads; one entry per CDR3 protein. The top ten clones hold roughly a tenth of a sample with 650,000 to 750,000 distinct CDR3 sequences, around 15% of them seen once.

The chain combines TRBV4-1 with TRBJ2-6, with D possibly matching TRBD1 (5 bases). The source of this sequence is a woman aged 18-29 years with Graves' hyperthyroidism. The sample was blood. The CDR3 is CASSQDLRGSGANVLTF. CDR3 nucleotides: TGCGCCAGCAGCCAAGATCTTAGGGGCTCTGGGGCCAACGTCCTGACTTTC.